These 21 T cell receptor beta chains were sequenced from one sample in a study of prognosis after radiotherapy for stage I lung cancer. Genomic DNA yielded TCR beta CDR3, amplified by two-round multiplex PCR. Primers were specific to each TRBV and TRBJ gene in first-round PCR. TCRdb passed the multiplex PCR reads through MiXCR, listing each CDR3 protein once. The sample has around 13,000 distinct CDR3 sequences; 40% to 55% are singletons. This specimen was PBMCs, taken before or after stereotactic body radiation therapy (not recorded which). All receptors come from a donor over 45 with non-small cell lung cancer.

This clonotype was recorded only once. The J gene is TRBJ2-7, the V gene TRBV11-2; no reliable D call. V was pared by 0 bases and J by 7 bases, with 10 bases between. The CDR3 extends over 13 amino acids. Germline CDR1 SGHAT, CDR2 FQNNGV. The CDR3: CASSLDTGLEQYF. The DNA for the CDR3 is TGTGCCAGCAGCTTAGATACTGGGCTAGAGCAGTACTTC.

By share, this clonotype ranks as medium-sized. V gene TRBV6-2 or TRBV6-3 combines with J gene TRBJ1-5; D ambiguous. CDR1 and CDR2 from the germline V gene are MNHEY and SVGEGT. CDR3 length: 15 residues. The V gene lost 6 bases and the J gene lost 5 bases, with 17 bases spanning the gap. CDR3 residues: CASSPRGGSHQPQHF. DNA of the CDR3: TGTGCCAGCAGCCCCCGGGGAGGGAGTCATCAGCCCCAGCATTTT.

Concerning this clonotype: A read error is possible here, since a much larger clone lies one base away. This chain uses TRBV7-9 with TRBJ2-6; D unresolved. The CDR3 covers 14 residues. V was pared by 5 bases and J by 4 bases, with 9 bases between. Germline assignment: CDR1 SEHNR and CDR2 FQNEAQ (reference sequence). The CDR3 loop is CASSGVWGANVLTF. CDR3 DNA sequence: TGTGCCAGCAGCGGCGTGTGGGGGGCCAACGTCCTGACTTTC.

Details on this clonotype: The junction and the germline gene differ at one end; a read error may be behind it. The chain joins TRBV6-5 to TRBJ2-5; possibly TRBD2 for D (6 bases). CDR1 is MNHEY and CDR2 is SVGAGI in the germline V gene. The CDR3 covers 17 residues. The CDR3 DNA follows: TGTGCCAGCAGTTACTTGATAGGACTAACCCTCCAAGATACCCAGTACTTC. As protein: CASSYLIGLTLQDTQYF.

There are many counts of this clonotype. A read error may be the cause here, since a much bigger clone is one base away. The rearrangement links TRBV19 to TRBJ2-6; D not resolved. Looked up from germline, CDR1 is LNHDA and CDR2 is SQIVND (reference sequence). The CDR3 covers 15 residues. The V end lost 6 bases, the J end lost 0 bases, and 9 bases lay between the germline ends. The CDR3 DNA reads as TGTGCCAGTAGGGTAGCCCTCTCTGGGGCCAACGTCCTGACTTTC. It codes for CASRVALSGANVLTF.

This chain uses TRBV4-1 with TRBJ2-7; 7 bases line up with TRBD1. V shed 1 base, J shed 1 base, and the junction held 10 bases outside the gene matches. The CDR3 runs to 17 residues. The V gene's germline CDR1 is MGHRA and CDR2 YSYEKL. The CDR3 DNA is TGCGCCAGCAGCCAAGGGATCACCGGGACAGATTCCTACGAGCAGTACTTC. Translating it yields CASSQGITGTDSYEQYF.

The rearrangement joins TRBV6-1 to TRBJ2-2; weak D call: TRBD2 (5 bases). V dropped 7 bases and J dropped 11 bases, with 17 bases sitting between them. This CDR3 is built from 13 residues. Germline CDR1 reads MNHNS; CDR2 reads SASEGT. The CDR3 DNA follows: TGTGCCAGCATTCCTGTCCTAGCTCGCGAGCTGTTTTTT. Its translation is CASIPVLARELFF.

The gene calls are TRBV20-1 and TRBJ2-1; a possible D gene is TRBD2 (6 bases). Germline values: CDR1 DFQATT, CDR2 SNEGSKA (reference sequence). V was trimmed by 5 bases and J by 5 bases, leaving 19 bases between them. The CDR3 runs to 15 residues. For the CDR3, the DNA is TGCAGTGCTCCCCAGGCGGCGGGACCGCACAATGAGCAGTTCTTC. Translation: CSAPQAAGPHNEQFF.

At least ten counts were recorded for this clonotype. CDR3 bases: TGTGCCAGCAGCCGCATAACGGGAGGGGAGACCCAGTACTTC. It specifies CASSRITGGETQYF. This chain uses TRBV7-2 with TRBJ2-5, with 8 bases aligning to TRBD2. Germline V gene data show CDR1 as SGHTA and CDR2 as FQGNSA. The V gene end was trimmed by 5 bases and the J gene end by 5 bases; junction bases not matched to a gene: 7. This CDR3 has 14 amino acids.

This clonotype was counted ten times or more. Here the CDR3 DNA reads TGTGCCAGCAGCCAGACAGGGGGTTTGAACACCGGGGAGCTGTTTTTT. It is translated as CASSQTGGLNTGELFF. The rearrangement uses TRBV14 and TRBJ2-2, with TRBD1 matching 9 bases. The CDR3 consists of 16 residues. Germline CDR1 reads SGHDN; CDR2 reads FVKESK. J lost 1 base, V lost 3 bases, and 3 bases had no gene match.

This clonotype was seen ten or more times. V and J are TRBV5-4 and TRBJ2-2; D is ambiguous. Germline values: CDR1 SGHNT, CDR2 YYREEE (reference sequence). This CDR3 contains 14 residues. With 3 bases removed from V and 5 bases from J, the gap between germline ends came to 11 bases. For the CDR3, the DNA is TGTGCCAGCAGCTCGGATGTGGGAACCGGGGAGCTGTTTTTT. Residues: CASSSDVGTGELFF.

The CDR3: CASTVGDTTYNEQFF. Written as DNA, the CDR3 is TGTGCCAGCACCGTGGGGGACACCACCTACAATGAGCAGTTCTTC. V usage is TRBV28 and J usage is TRBJ2-1; TRBD1 might be the D (6 bases). The CDR3 is 15 amino acids. CDR1 and CDR2 (germline): MDHEN, SYDVKM. The germline V and J ends were trimmed by 7 bases and 2 bases, with 15 bases remaining between them.

This clonotype was recorded at least ten times. The chain couples TRBV7-9 to TRBJ1-3; TRBD1 aligns across 8 bases. The junction had 6 bases not matched to a gene; V was cut back by 8 bases and J by 0 bases. Per germline, CDR1 SEHNR and CDR2 FQNEAQ (reference sequence). The CDR3 is made up of 15 amino acids. CDR3 sequence (DNA): TGTGCCAGCGGACCGGACAGGGCCTCTGGAAACACCATATATTTT. It translates to CASGPDRASGNTIYF.

This clonotype was observed once. V gene TRBV6-5 combines with J gene TRBJ2-2; D tentatively reads TRBD1 or TRBD2 (5 bases each). The CDR3 sequence is 16 residues long. Germline V gene data show CDR1 as MNHEY and CDR2 as SVGAGI. Trimming pared 3 bases from V and 9 bases from J, leaving 20 bases between. CDR3 loop: CASSYGQGRGTWELFF. CDR3 nucleotides: TGTGCCAGCAGTTATGGTCAGGGCCGTGGGACCTGGGAGCTGTTTTTT.

The V gene is TRBV20-1, the J gene TRBJ1-5; D not resolved. Trimming took 1 base from V and 3 from J, leaving 7 bases between them. Per germline, CDR1 DFQATT and CDR2 SNEGSKA (reference sequence). The CDR3 sequence is 13 residues long. Here the CDR3 reads CSARVTFNQPQHF. The CDR3 region has the DNA TGCAGTGCTAGAGTCACATTCAATCAGCCCCAGCATTTT.

Details on this clonotype: With a far larger clone one base away, a read error is the likely cause. The chain links TRBV6-8 to TRBJ2-7; D ambiguous. The CDR3 extends over 13 amino acids. The germline CDR1 and CDR2 sequences are MNHGY and SAAAGT. CDR3 sequence: CVSSVGGPYEQYF. The CDR3 DNA is TGTGTCAGCAGTGTGGGTGGTCCCTACGAGCAGTACTTC.

By share, this clonotype ranks as medium-sized (0.01 to 0.1%). This sequence joins TRBV12-3 or TRBV12-4 and TRBJ2-3; D may be TRBD2 (5 bases). This CDR3 region has 13 residues. V lost 3 bases and J 10 bases, leaving 14 bases between the germline ends. The CDR3 coding sequence is TGTGCCAGCAGTTTGGCCGAGGGTAGTCCGCAGTATTTT. Translating it yields CASSLAEGSPQYF.

About this clonotype itself: Mismatch with germline at one junction end may stem from a read error. The chain is built from TRBV28 and TRBJ2-1, with 14 bases identical to TRBD2. The germline gives CDR1 MDHEN, CDR2 SYDVKM. The CDR3 runs to 17 residues. CDR3 sequence: CASSSLTGTSGRNEQLF. The DNA of the CDR3 is TGTGCCAGCAGTTCATTAACCGGGACTAGCGGGAGAAATGAGCAGCTCTTC.

Notes on this clonotype: A far larger clone is one nucleotide away, so this likely arose from a read error. The CDR3 end shows no conserved phenylalanine or tryptophan, and so a read error is likely. The chain links TRBV7-9 to TRBJ2-1; the match to TRBD1 covers 9 bases. The germline V gene encodes CDR1 SEHNR and CDR2 FQNEAQ (reference sequence). The CDR3 runs to 13 residues. The J segment lost 5 bases and the V segment lost 9 bases, leaving 5 bases of the junction unmatched. The CDR3 region is CAREDRGNNEQFS. CDR3 nucleotide sequence: TGTGCCAGGGAGGACAGGGGAAACAATGAGCAGTTCTCC.

In regard to this clonotype: One junction end does not reproduce the germline sequence, and a read error may be involved. This rearrangement joins TRBV6-4 to TRBJ2-2; 10 bases are a match to TRBD1. Germline loops: CDR1 MRHNA, CDR2 SNTAGT. This CDR3 comprises 15 residues. CDR3 region: CASSEGQGTGVELFF. CDR3 in DNA: TGTGCCAGTAGTGAGGGACAGGGGACCGGCGTGGAGCTGTTTTTT.

Concerning this clonotype itself: One end of the junction varies from germline; a read error may be responsible. The J gene is TRBJ2-1, the V gene TRBV7-4; TRBD2 agrees at 8 bases. The CDR3 covers 17 residues. Germline loops: CDR1 SGHVT, CDR2 SQSDAQ. In nucleotides, the CDR3 is TGTGCCAGCAGCTTCACCCCAGCGGGAGAAACCGACAATGAGCGGTTCTTC. Its translation: CASSFTPAGETDNERFF.